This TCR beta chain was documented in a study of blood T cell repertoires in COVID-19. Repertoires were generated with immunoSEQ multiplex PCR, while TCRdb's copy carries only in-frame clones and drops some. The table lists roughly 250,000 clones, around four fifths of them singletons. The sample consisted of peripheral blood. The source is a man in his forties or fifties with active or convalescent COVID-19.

Here the CDR3 reads CASGTTGGLKGYTF. In nucleotides, the CDR3 is TGTGCCAGTGGTACGACAGGGGGATTGAAAGGATACACCTTC. This sequence joins TRBV6-5 and TRBJ1-2; 9 bases are a match to TRBD1. V dropped 9 bases and J dropped 11; count of bases not matched to a gene: 16. The CDR3 is made up of 14 amino acids. Germline V lookup: CDR1 MNHEY, CDR2 SVGAGI.